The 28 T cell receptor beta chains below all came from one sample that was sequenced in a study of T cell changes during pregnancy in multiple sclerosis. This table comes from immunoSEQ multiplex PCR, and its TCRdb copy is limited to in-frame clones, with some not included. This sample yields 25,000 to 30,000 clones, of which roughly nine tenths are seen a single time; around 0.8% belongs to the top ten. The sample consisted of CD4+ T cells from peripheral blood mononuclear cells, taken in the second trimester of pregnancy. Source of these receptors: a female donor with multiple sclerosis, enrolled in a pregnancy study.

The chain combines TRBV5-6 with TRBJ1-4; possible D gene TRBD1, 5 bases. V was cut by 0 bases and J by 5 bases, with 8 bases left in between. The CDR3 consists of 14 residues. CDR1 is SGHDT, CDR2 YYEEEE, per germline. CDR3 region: CASSLGQPNEKLFF. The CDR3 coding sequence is TGTGCCAGCAGCTTGGGACAGCCAAATGAAAAACTGTTTTTT.

The CDR3: CATSDRAARGETQYF. CDR3 DNA: TGTGCCACCTCGGACAGGGCGGCCCGTGGGGAGACCCAGTACTTC. The V and J genes are TRBV2 and TRBJ2-5; 8 positions match TRBD1. The V segment lost 10 bases and the J segment 5 bases; nucleotides outside the gene matches: 15. Germline CDR1 SNHLY, CDR2 FYNNEI. The CDR3 contains 15 residues. Looking up the rest from reference TRBV2 and TRBJ2-5 gives the full variable domain: EPEVTQTPSHQVTQMGQEVILRCVPISNHLYFYWYRQILGQKVEFLVSFYNNEISEKSEIFDDQFSVERPDGSNFTLKIRSTKLEDSAMYFCATSDRAARGETQYFGPGTRLLVL.

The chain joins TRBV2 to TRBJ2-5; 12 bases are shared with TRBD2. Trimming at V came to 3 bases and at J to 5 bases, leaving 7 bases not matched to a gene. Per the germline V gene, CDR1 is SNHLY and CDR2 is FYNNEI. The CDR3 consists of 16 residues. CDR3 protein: CASSELAGGRRETQYF. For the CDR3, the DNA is TGTGCCAGCAGTGAGCTAGCGGGGGGGCGGCGGGAGACCCAGTACTTC. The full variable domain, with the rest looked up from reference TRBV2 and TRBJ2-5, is EPEVTQTPSHQVTQMGQEVILRCVPISNHLYFYWYRQILGQKVEFLVSFYNNEISEKSEIFDDQFSVERPDGSNFTLKIRSTKLEDSAMYFCASSELAGGRRETQYFGPGTRLLVL.

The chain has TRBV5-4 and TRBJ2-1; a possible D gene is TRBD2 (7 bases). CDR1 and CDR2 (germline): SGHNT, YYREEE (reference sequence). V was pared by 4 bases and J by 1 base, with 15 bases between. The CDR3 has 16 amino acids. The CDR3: CASSPGGAGSYNEQFF. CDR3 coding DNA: TGTGCCAGCAGCCCTGGGGGGGCCGGGTCCTACAATGAGCAGTTCTTC.

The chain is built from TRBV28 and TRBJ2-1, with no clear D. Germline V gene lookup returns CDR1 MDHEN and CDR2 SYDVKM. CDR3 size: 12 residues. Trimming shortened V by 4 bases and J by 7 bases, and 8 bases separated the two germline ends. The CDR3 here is CASSSSPNEQFF. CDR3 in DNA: TGTGCCAGCAGTTCCTCCCCTAATGAGCAGTTCTTC.

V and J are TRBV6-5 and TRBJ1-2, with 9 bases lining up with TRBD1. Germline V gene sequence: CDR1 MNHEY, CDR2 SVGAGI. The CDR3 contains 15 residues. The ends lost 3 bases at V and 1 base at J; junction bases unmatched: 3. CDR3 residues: CASSYRQGVNYGYTF. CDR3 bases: TGTGCCAGCAGTTATCGACAGGGGGTTAACTATGGCTACACCTTC.

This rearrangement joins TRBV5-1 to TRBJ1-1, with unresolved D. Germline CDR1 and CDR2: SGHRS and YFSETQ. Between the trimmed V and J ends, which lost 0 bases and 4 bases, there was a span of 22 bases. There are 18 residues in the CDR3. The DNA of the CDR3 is TGCGCCAGCAGCTTGGTAAACACCGGGTCCCCAGGAGGCACTGAAGCTTTCTTT. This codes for CASSLVNTGSPGGTEAFF.

CDR3 amino acids: CASSPSGTMYEKLFF. Written as DNA, the CDR3 is TGTGCCAGCTCACCGTCCGGGACAATGTATGAAAAACTGTTTTTT. The J gene is TRBJ1-4, the V gene TRBV18, with D perhaps matching TRBD1 (6 bases). Germline CDR1 and CDR2: KGHSH and LQKENI. The CDR3 has 15 residues. V lost 3 bases and J 6 bases, leaving 14 bases between the germline ends.

DNA of the CDR3: TGTGCCAGCAGCCCCAGACAGGGCCTGATGAACACTGAAGCTTTCTTT. Its translation is CASSPRQGLMNTEAFF. J is TRBJ1-1 and V is TRBV7-8; 7 bases align to TRBD1. Trimming took 5 bases from V and 0 from J; bases not matched to a gene: 9. The CDR3 runs to 16 residues. CDR1 and CDR2 from the germline V gene are SGHVS and FQNEAQ.

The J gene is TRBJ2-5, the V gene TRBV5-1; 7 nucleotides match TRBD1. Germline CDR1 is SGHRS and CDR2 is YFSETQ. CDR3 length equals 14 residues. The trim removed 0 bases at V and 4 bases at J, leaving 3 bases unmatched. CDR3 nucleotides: TGCGCCAGCAGCTTGGATACAGGGGTAGAGACCCAGTACTTC. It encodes CASSLDTGVETQYF.

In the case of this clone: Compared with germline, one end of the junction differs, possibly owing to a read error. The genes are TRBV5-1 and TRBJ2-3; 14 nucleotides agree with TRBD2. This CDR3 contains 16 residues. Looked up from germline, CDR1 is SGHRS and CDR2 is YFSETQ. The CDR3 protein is CASSLRGLAGGDTQYF. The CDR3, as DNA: TGTGCCAGCAGCTTGAGAGGACTAGCGGGGGGAGATACGCAGTATTTT. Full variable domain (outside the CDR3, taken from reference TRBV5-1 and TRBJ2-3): KAGVTQTPRYLIKTRGQQVTLSCSPISGHRSVSWYQQTPGQGLQFLFEYFSETQRNKGNFPGRFSGRQFSNSRSEMNVSTLELGDSALYLCASSLRGLAGGDTQYFGPGTRLTVL.

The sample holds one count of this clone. The CDR3 reads CASGQYNEQFF. CDR3 DNA: TGTGCCAGCGGACAGTACAATGAGCAGTTCTTC. This chain joins TRBV25-1 and TRBJ2-1, with TRBD1 as a possible D gene (6 bases). Germline V gives CDR1 MGHDK, CDR2 SYGVNS. This CDR3 is built from 11 residues. V dropped 8 bases and J dropped 4 bases, with 6 bases sitting between them.

The CDR3 sequence is CAAAISPSHTQYF. As DNA, the CDR3 is TGTGCCGCGGCGATCAGCCCCAGCCATACGCAGTATTTT. The rearrangement uses TRBV19 and TRBJ2-3; D unclear. CDR1 and CDR2 from the germline V gene are LNHDA and SQIVND (reference sequence). With 11 bases removed from V and 7 bases from J, the gap between germline ends came to 19 bases. The CDR3 totals 13 residues.

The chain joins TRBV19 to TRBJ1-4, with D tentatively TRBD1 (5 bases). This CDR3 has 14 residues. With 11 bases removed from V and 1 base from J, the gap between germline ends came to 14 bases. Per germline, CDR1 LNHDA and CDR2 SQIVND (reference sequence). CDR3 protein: CAAGTGGTNEKLFF. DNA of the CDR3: TGTGCCGCAGGAACCGGGGGAACTAATGAAAAACTGTTTTTT.

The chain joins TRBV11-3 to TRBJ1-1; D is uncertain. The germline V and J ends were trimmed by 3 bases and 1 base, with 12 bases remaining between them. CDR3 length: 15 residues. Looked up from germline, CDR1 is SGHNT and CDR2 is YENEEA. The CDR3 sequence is CASSFSGSPNTEAFF. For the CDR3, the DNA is TGTGCCAGCAGCTTTTCAGGAAGCCCGAACACTGAAGCTTTCTTT. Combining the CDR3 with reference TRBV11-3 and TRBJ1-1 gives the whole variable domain EAGVVQSPRYKIIEKKQPVAFWCNPISGHNTLYWYLQNLGQGPELLIRYENEEAVDDSQLPKDRFSAERLKGVDSTLKIQPAELGDSAVYLCASSFSGSPNTEAFFGQGTRLTVV.

DNA for the CDR3: TGTGCCAGCGGGACTAGCGGGGGGCCTGAGCAGTTCTTC. Translating gives CASGTSGGPEQFF. The chain uses TRBV2 and TRBJ2-1; 15 nucleotides align to TRBD2. This CDR3 has 13 amino acids. Germline CDR1 is SNHLY and CDR2 is FYNNEI. V lost 8 bases, J lost 9 bases, and 2 bases stayed unmatched.

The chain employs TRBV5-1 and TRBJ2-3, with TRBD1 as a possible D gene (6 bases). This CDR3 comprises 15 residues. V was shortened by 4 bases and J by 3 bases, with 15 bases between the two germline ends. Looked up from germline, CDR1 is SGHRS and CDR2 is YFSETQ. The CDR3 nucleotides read TGCGCCAGCAGCGAAACAGGGTTCCCAACAGATACGCAGTATTTT. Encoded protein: CASSETGFPTDTQYF.

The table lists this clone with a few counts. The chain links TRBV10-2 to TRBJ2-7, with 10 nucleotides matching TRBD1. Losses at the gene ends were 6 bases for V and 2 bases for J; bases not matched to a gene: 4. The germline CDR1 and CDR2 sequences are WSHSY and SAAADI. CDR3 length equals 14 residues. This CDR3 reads CASRGTGETYEQYF. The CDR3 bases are TGCGCCAGCAGAGGGACAGGGGAGACCTACGAGCAGTACTTC.

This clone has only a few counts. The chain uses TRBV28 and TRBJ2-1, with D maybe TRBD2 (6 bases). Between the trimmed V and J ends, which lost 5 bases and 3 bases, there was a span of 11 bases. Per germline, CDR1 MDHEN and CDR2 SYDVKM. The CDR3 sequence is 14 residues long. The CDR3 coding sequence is TGTGCCAGCAGTCCCTCCGGGGGCTACAATGAGCAGTTCTTC. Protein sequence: CASSPSGGYNEQFF.

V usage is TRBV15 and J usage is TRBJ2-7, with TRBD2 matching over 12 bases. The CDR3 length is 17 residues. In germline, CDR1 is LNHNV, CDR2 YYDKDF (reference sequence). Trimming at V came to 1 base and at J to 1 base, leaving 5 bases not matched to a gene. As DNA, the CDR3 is TGTGCCACCAGCAGAGTTGGACTAGCGGGGCGTTCCTACGAGCAGTACTTC. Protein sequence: CATSRVGLAGRSYEQYF.

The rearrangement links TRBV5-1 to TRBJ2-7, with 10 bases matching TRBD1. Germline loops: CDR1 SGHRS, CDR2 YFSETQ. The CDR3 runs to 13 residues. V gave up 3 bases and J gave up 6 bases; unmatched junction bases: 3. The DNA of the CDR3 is TGCGCCAGCAGCTGGGGGACAGGGGCCGAGCAGTACTTC. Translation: CASSWGTGAEQYF.

This CDR3 reads CASSQVLAGASNEQFF. CDR3 sequence (DNA): TGTGCCAGCAGCCAAGTTTTAGCGGGGGCCTCCAATGAGCAGTTCTTC. V usage is TRBV4-2 and J usage is TRBJ2-1; the match to TRBD2 covers 9 bases. Germline lookup yields CDR1 LGHNA and CDR2 YNFKEQ. The V gene end was trimmed by 1 base and the J gene end by 6 bases; junction bases not matched to a gene: 7. CDR3 length equals 16 residues.

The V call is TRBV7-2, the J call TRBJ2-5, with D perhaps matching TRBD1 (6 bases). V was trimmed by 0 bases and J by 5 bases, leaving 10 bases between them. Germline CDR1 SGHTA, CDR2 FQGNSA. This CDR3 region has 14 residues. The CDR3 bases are TGTGCCAGCAGCTTAGCGGGACATCGTGAGACCCAGTACTTC. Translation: CASSLAGHRETQYF.

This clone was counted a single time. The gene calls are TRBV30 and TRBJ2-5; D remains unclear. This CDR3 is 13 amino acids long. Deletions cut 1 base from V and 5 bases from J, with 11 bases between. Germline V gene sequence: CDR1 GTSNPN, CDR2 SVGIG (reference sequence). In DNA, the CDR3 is TGTGCCTGGAGTGGGCTAGTTCGGGAGACCCAGTACTTC. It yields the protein CAWSGLVRETQYF.

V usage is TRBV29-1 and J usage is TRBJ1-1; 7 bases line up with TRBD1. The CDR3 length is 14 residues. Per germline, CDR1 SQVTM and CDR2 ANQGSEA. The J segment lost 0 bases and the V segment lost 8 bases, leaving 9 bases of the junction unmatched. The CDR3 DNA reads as TGCAGCTACCAACTGACAGGGCTGAACACTGAAGCTTTCTTT. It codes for CSYQLTGLNTEAFF. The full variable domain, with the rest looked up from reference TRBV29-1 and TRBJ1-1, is SAVISQKPSRDICQRGTSLTIQCQVDSQVTMMFWYRQQPGQSLTLIATANQGSEATYESGFVIDKFPISRPNLTFSTLTVSNMSPEDSSIYLCSYQLTGLNTEAFFGQGTRLTVV.

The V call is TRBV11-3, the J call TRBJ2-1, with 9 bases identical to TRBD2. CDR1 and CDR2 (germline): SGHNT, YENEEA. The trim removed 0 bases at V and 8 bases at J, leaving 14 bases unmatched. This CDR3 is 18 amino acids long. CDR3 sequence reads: CASSLDMGLAGSRHEQFF. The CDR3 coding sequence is TGTGCCAGCAGCTTAGATATGGGTCTAGCGGGGAGTCGTCATGAGCAGTTCTTC.

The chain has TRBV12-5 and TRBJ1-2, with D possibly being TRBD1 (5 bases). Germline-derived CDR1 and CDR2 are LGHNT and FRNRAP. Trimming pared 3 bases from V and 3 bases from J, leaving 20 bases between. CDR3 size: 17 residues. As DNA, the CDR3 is TGTGCTAGTGGTTTCCATCCGCTCCCGGGGGTATACTATGGCTACACCTTC. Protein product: CASGFHPLPGVYYGYTF.

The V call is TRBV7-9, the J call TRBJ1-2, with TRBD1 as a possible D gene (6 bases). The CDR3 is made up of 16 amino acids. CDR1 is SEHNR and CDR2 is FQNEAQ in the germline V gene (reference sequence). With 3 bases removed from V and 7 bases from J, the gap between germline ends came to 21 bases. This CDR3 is CASSFLTAGRGAGYTF. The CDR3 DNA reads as TGTGCCAGCAGCTTTCTCACCGCTGGCAGGGGTGCTGGCTACACCTTC. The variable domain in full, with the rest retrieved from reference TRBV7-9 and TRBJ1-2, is DTGVSQNPRHKITKRGQNVTFRCDPISEHNRLYWYRQTLGQGPEFLTYFQNEAQLEKSRLLSDRFSAERPKGSFSTLEIQRTEQGDSAMYLCASSFLTAGRGAGYTFGSGTRLTVV.